This TCR beta chain is from a study of blood T cell repertoires in COVID-19. The wider study: Specimens from acute and convalescent COVID-19 originated in the United States, Italy and Spain. In each case, the material was cDNA or gDNA derived from T cells, B-cell-depleted T cells, or PBMCs.

The CDR3 covers 15 residues. V was pared by 7 bases and J by 3 bases, with 16 bases between. Germline CDR1 is SNHLY and CDR2 is FYNNEI. In the original analysis: Quantification of nucleated cells was approximated via reference gene primer amplification. Repertoires were generated with immunoSEQ multiplex PCR, while TCRdb's copy carries only in-frame clones and drops some. V and J calls and clone size are copied from that table; D and trimming were computed from the DNA. The sample lists some 110,000 clones; 85% were seen once. This sequence joins TRBV2 and TRBJ2-1; D is possibly TRBD1 (5 bases). This TCR derives from a man aged 35 to 55 with acute or convalescent COVID-19. Specimen: peripheral blood. The chain's CDR3 is CASTDSYIGYNEQFF. The CDR3 nucleotides read TGTGCCAGCACCGACAGCTACATCGGCTACAATGAGCAGTTCTTC. Based on the CDR3 plus reference TRBV2 and TRBJ2-1, the full variable domain is EPEVTQTPSHQVTQMGQEVILRCVPISNHLYFYWYRQILGQKVEFLVSFYNNEISEKSEIFDDQFSVERPDGSNFTLKIRSTKLEDSAMYFCASTDSYIGYNEQFFGPGTRLTVL.